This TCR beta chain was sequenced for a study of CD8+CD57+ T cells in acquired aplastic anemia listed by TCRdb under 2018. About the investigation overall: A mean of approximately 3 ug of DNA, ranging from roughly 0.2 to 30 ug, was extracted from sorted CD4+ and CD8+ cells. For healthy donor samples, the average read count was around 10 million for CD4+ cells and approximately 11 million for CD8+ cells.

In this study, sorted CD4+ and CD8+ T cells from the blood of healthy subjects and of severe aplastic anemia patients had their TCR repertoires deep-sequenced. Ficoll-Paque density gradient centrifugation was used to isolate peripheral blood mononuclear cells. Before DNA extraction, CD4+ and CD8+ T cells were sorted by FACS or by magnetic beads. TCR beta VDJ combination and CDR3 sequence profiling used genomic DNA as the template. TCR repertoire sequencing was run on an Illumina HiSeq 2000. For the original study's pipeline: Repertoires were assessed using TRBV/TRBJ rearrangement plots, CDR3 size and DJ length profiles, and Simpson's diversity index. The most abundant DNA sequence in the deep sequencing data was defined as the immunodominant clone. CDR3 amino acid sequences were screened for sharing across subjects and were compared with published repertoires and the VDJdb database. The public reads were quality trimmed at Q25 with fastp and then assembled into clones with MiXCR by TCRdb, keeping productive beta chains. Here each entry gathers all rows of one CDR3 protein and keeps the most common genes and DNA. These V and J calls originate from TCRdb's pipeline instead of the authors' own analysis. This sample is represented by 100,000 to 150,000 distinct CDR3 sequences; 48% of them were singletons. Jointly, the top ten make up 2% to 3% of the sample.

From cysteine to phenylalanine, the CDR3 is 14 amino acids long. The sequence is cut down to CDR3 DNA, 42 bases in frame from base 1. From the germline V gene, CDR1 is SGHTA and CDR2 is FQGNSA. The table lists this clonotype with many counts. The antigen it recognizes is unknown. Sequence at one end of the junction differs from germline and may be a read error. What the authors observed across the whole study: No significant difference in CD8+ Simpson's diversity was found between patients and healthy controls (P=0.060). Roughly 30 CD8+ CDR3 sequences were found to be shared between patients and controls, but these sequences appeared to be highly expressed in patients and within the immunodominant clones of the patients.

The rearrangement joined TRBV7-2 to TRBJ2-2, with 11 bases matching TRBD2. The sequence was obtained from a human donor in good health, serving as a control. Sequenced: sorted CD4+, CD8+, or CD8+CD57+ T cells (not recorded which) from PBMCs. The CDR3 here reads CASSLELLAGGLFF. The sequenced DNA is TGTGCCAGCAGCTTAGAGTTGCTAGCGGGGGGGCTGTTTTTT.